Following are 30 T cell receptor beta chains from one sample sequenced in a study of blood T cells in healthy people across ages. A second PCR of roughly 7 to 11 cycles used a sample-barcoded 5' primer and a J-beta primer mix. MiXCR, run by TCRdb on the 5' RACE reads, gives a single entry per CDR3 protein. Among some 890,000 distinct CDR3 sequences listed, around 29% were seen once. This sample also appeared in a second study, on T cells of mothers and their children.

Input material: blood. The receptors shown here come from a woman between 40 and 55 years old in good health.

As regards this clonotype: A much larger clone lies a single base off, so this may be a read error. V gene TRBV9 combines with J gene TRBJ2-5; D may be TRBD1 (5 bases). Trimming took 3 bases from V and 2 from J, leaving 11 bases between them. This CDR3 spans 14 amino acids. Germline assignment: CDR1 SGDLS and CDR2 YYNGEE. The CDR3 spells CASSGGAGQETQYF. CDR3 bases: TGTGCCAGCAGCGGTGGGGCAGGTCAAGAGACCCAGTACTTC.

This clonotype has a single count. The chain recombines TRBV4-1 with TRBJ1-4; 7 bases map to TRBD1. Germline CDR1 and CDR2: MGHRA and YSYEKL. V lost 3 bases to trimming and J lost 5 bases; unmatched junction nucleotides: 9. This CDR3 region has 16 residues. CDR3 bases: TGCGCCAGCAGCCAGTTGCACAGGGGAAGGAATGAAAAACTGTTTTTT. Residues: CASSQLHRGRNEKLFF.

This clonotype turned up a few times. V gene TRBV6-5 combines with J gene TRBJ1-5, with D possibly being TRBD1 (5 bases). The CDR3 has 15 amino acids. V was clipped by 0 bases and J by 1 base, with 7 bases between them. CDR1 and CDR2 from the germline V gene are MNHEY and SVGAGI. The CDR3, as DNA: TGTGCCAGCAGTTACTCGCACAGGAGCAATCAGCCCCAGCATTTT. Translated, it gives CASSYSHRSNQPQHF.

Comments on this clonotype: Just one base apart from a much larger clone, this may be a read error. The chain links TRBV9 to TRBJ2-1, with D possibly TRBD2 on 6 matching bases. The CDR3 has 14 amino acids. Germline V lookup: CDR1 SGDLS, CDR2 YYNGEE. V was trimmed by 0 bases and J by 4 bases, leaving 8 bases between them. CDR3 DNA sequence: TGTGCCAGCAGCGTAGGGCGGGGTTACAATGAGCAGTTCTTC. It specifies CASSVGRGYNEQFF.

Only a few counts were recorded for this clonotype. The chain recombines TRBV7-2 with TRBJ1-1, with 10 bases identical to TRBD1. Looked up from germline, CDR1 is SGHTA and CDR2 is FQGNSA. The J segment lost 10 bases and the V segment lost 1 base, leaving 6 bases of the junction unmatched. The CDR3 is 14 amino acids. The CDR3 loop reads CASSLGTGGGLAFF. In DNA, the CDR3 is TGTGCCAGCAGCTTAGGGACAGGGGGTGGCTTAGCTTTCTTT.

Ten or more counts support this clonotype. The chain uses TRBV7-9 and TRBJ2-1; D uncertain. Germline assignment: CDR1 SEHNR and CDR2 FQNEAQ (reference sequence). The CDR3 is 11 residues long. V was cut by 1 base and J by 9 bases, with 4 bases left in between. The CDR3 nucleotides read TGTGCCAGCAGCTTAGTGAGTGAGCAGTTCTTC. This translates into CASSLVSEQFF. Supplemented by reference TRBV7-9 and TRBJ2-1, the full variable domain reads DTGVSQNPRHKITKRGQNVTFRCDPISEHNRLYWYRQTLGQGPEFLTYFQNEAQLEKSRLLSDRFSAERPKGSFSTLEIQRTEQGDSAMYLCASSLVSEQFFGPGTRLTVL.

This clonotype was recorded a few times. This sequence joins TRBV7-2 and TRBJ2-5; no firm D call. Germline V CDR1 and CDR2: SGHTA, FQGNSA. The V and J ends lost 4 bases and 5 bases respectively, with 14 bases between them. The CDR3 loop spans 14 amino acids. The DNA for the CDR3 is TGTGCCAGCAGCTCGCCCCCGGGTCGCGAGACCCAGTACTTC. Protein sequence: CASSSPPGRETQYF.

This clonotype was found a few times. The J gene is TRBJ1-3, the V gene TRBV12-3 or TRBV12-4; D remains ambiguous. The CDR3 sequence is 12 residues long. Trimming left V 11 bases short and J 3 bases short, with 11 bases between. Written as DNA, the CDR3 is TGTGCCGGCGGCCGCGTTGGAAACACCATATATTTT. Translated, it gives CAGGRVGNTIYF.

The chain carries TRBV9 and TRBJ1-3; weak D call: TRBD1 (5 bases). Germline values: CDR1 SGDLS, CDR2 YYNGEE. The CDR3 consists of 15 residues. V gave up 0 bases and J gave up 2 bases, with 9 bases separating them. CDR3 protein: CASSVEGRTGNTIYF. CDR3 in DNA: TGTGCCAGCAGCGTAGAGGGGAGGACTGGAAACACCATATATTTT.

The rearrangement uses TRBV20-1 and TRBJ1-1; TRBD1 matches 9 bases. This CDR3 region has 13 residues. Germline CDR1 DFQATT, CDR2 SNEGSKA (reference sequence). The CDR3 sequence: CRPIQGADTEAFF. The CDR3 nucleotides are TGCAGACCGATACAGGGGGCGGACACTGAAGCTTTCTTT.

CDR3 DNA sequence: TGTGCCAGCAGTAGAGACAGGGGTTCGGCCCAGTACTTC. Translated: CASSRDRGSAQYF. The chain couples TRBV12-3 or TRBV12-4 to TRBJ2-5; 8 nucleotides line up with TRBD1. Trimming cost V 5 bases and J 9 bases; bases outside gene matches: 8. This CDR3 contains 13 residues.

V is TRBV2 and J is TRBJ2-1, with D perhaps matching TRBD2 (5 bases). Germline CDR1 and CDR2: SNHLY and FYNNEI. V lost 4 bases and J 0 bases, leaving 10 bases between the germline ends. The CDR3 consists of 15 residues. The CDR3 reads CASSASFTSYNEQFF. CDR3 nucleotide sequence: TGTGCCAGCAGTGCTAGCTTTACCTCCTACAATGAGCAGTTCTTC.

The CDR3 DNA reads TGTGCCAGCAGCGAGTGGACAGGGGGAAGAGAGACCCAGTACTTC. Its protein product is CASSEWTGGRETQYF. The rearrangement links TRBV5-6 to TRBJ2-5, with 10 bases identical to TRBD1. Germline V gene lookup returns CDR1 SGHDT and CDR2 YYEEEE. CDR3 size: 15 residues. Trimming at V came to 4 bases and at J to 4 bases, leaving 7 bases not matched to a gene. Full variable domain (remainder filled in from reference TRBV5-6 and TRBJ2-5): DAGVTQSPTHLIKTRGQQVTLRCSPKSGHDTVSWYQQALGQGPQFIFQYYEEEERQRGNFPDRFSGHQFPNYSSELNVNALLLGDSALYLCASSEWTGGRETQYFGPGTRLLVL.

In this sample, this clonotype turned up many times. The J gene is TRBJ2-5, the V gene TRBV7-2; D perhaps matches TRBD2 (5 bases). V was clipped by 1 base and J by 6 bases, with 15 bases between them. The germline V gene encodes CDR1 SGHTA and CDR2 FQGNSA. CDR3 size: 15 residues. The CDR3 DNA reads TGTGCCAGCAGCTTAGATCGGGGTATAGGGAAGACCCAGTACTTC. This codes for CASSLDRGIGKTQYF.

The chain recombines TRBV7-8 with TRBJ1-6, with D possibly matching TRBD1 (6 bases). Germline V lookup: CDR1 SGHVS, CDR2 FQNEAQ. This CDR3 comprises 14 residues. Trimming removed 3 bases at V and 14 bases at J, with 17 bases between. CDR3 protein: CASSFGTPQPTLHF. CDR3 sequence (DNA): TGTGCCAGCAGCTTCGGGACACCTCAGCCTACCCTCCACTTT.

This clonotype was recorded many times. The V gene is TRBV29-1, the J gene TRBJ2-7, with 8 bases identical to TRBD1. Germline V gives CDR1 SQVTM, CDR2 ANQGSEA. Losses at the gene ends were 2 bases for V and 5 bases for J; bases not matched to a gene: 5. The CDR3 extends over 13 amino acids. The CDR3 here is CSVEPGGRDEQYF. Written as DNA, the CDR3 is TGCAGCGTTGAACCAGGGGGCCGCGACGAGCAGTACTTC.

This clonotype was seen repeatedly, ten times or more. The chain uses TRBV12-3 or TRBV12-4 and TRBJ2-5; no definite D call. The CDR3 contains 13 residues. Trimming pared 2 bases from V and 5 bases from J, leaving 9 bases between. The CDR3 DNA sequence: TGTGCCAGCAGTTTATCACGAGTGGAGACCCAGTACTTC. Translated, it gives CASSLSRVETQYF.

This clonotype has ten or more counts. The genes are TRBV6-2 or TRBV6-3 and TRBJ2-2, with TRBD2 identical over 10 bases. This CDR3 has 15 residues. With V trimmed by 2 bases and J by 4 bases, 1 base remained unmatched. CDR1 and CDR2 from the germline V gene are MNHEY and SVGEGT. The CDR3 here is CASSYSGGATGELFF. In nucleotides, the CDR3 is TGTGCCAGCAGTTACAGCGGGGGGGCCACCGGGGAGCTGTTTTTT.

The chain recombines TRBV6-2 or TRBV6-3 with TRBJ2-4; D perhaps matches TRBD2 (6 bases). CDR3 length: 16 amino acids. Germline V gives CDR1 MNHEY, CDR2 SVGEGT. V was cut by 4 bases and J by 2 bases, with 15 bases left in between. The CDR3 nucleotides read TGTGCCAGCAGTTCGCCGGGGGTTTCTACCAAAAACATTCAGTACTTC. It encodes CASSSPGVSTKNIQYF.

This clonotype was observed a handful of times. A much larger clone differs by one base, so this may be a read error. The rearrangement joins TRBV7-2 to TRBJ2-3; unclear D gene. The CDR3 contains 14 residues. Germline V gene data show CDR1 as SGHTA and CDR2 as FQGNSA. The chain's CDR3 is CASSSRMSRDAQYF. As DNA, the CDR3 is TGTGCCAGCAGCTCTAGGATGTCAAGAGATGCGCAGTATTTT.

The sample holds a few counts of this clonotype. J is TRBJ2-7 and V is TRBV28; D might be TRBD1 or TRBD2, each matching 5 bases. Trimming pared 5 bases from V and 4 bases from J, leaving 24 bases between. Germline CDR1 and CDR2: MDHEN and SYDVKM. This CDR3 region has 17 residues. CDR3 DNA: TGTGCCAGCAGTCCACGTGCCGGGGCCGTGAATATTTACGAGCAGTACTTC. Its translation: CASSPRAGAVNIYEQYF.

This clonotype came up many times. The chain has TRBV7-2 and TRBJ1-2; no clear D gene. CDR3 length: 13 amino acids. The V end was cut by 5 bases, the J end by 2 bases, with 9 bases between. The germline V gene encodes CDR1 SGHTA and CDR2 FQGNSA. The CDR3 sequence: CASSTDKNYGYTF. CDR3 nucleotides: TGTGCCAGCAGCACCGACAAGAACTATGGCTACACCTTC.

This clonotype turned up a few times. This chain uses TRBV28 with TRBJ2-7; the match to TRBD2 covers 9 bases. The V gene's germline CDR1 is MDHEN and CDR2 SYDVKM. The V segment lost 1 base and the J segment 3 bases; nucleotides outside the gene matches: 10. The CDR3 runs 17 residues. The CDR3 protein is CASSLSLRTSDSYEQYF. The CDR3 DNA follows: TGTGCCAGCAGTTTATCTCTGAGGACTAGCGATAGCTACGAGCAGTACTTC.

In its sample, this clonotype was seen a few times. The gene calls are TRBV5-6 and TRBJ2-2, with D maybe TRBD1 (5 bases). CDR1 and CDR2 (germline): SGHDT, YYEEEE. The length of the CDR3 is 14 residues. The V and J ends lost 4 bases and 1 base respectively, with 8 bases between them. The chain's CDR3 is CASSGALNTGELFF. DNA of the CDR3: TGTGCCAGCAGCGGGGCCCTGAACACCGGGGAGCTGTTTTTT. Full variable domain (missing parts from reference TRBV5-6 and TRBJ2-2): DAGVTQSPTHLIKTRGQQVTLRCSPKSGHDTVSWYQQALGQGPQFIFQYYEEEERQRGNFPDRFSGHQFPNYSSELNVNALLLGDSALYLCASSGALNTGELFFGEGSRLTVL.

The table lists this clonotype with a few counts. At one end, the junction sequence differs from germline, possibly due to a read error. This rearrangement joins TRBV7-3 to TRBJ1-6, with 8 bases aligning to TRBD1. Germline V CDR1 and CDR2: SGHTA, FQGTGA. There are 15 residues in the CDR3. The CDR3 region is CASSLGGQGHSPLHF. DNA of the CDR3: TGTGCCAGTAGCTTAGGTGGACAGGGACACTCACCCCTCCACTTT.

The sample holds a few counts of this clonotype. The chain carries TRBV5-1 and TRBJ2-3; weak D call: TRBD1 (5 bases). This CDR3 has 15 amino acids. CDR1 is SGHRS and CDR2 is YFSETQ in the germline V gene. V lost 2 bases to trimming and J lost 1 base, with 11 bases between them. The CDR3 bases are TGCGCCAGCAGCTTCTCACCAGGGCGCACAGATACGCAGTATTTT. Its translation: CASSFSPGRTDTQYF.

The chain links TRBV18 to TRBJ1-1; D may be TRBD1 (6 bases). In germline, CDR1 is KGHSH, CDR2 LQKENI. The CDR3 consists of 15 residues. V shed 3 bases and J shed 1 base, with 12 bases lying between them. CDR3 in amino acids: CASSPGGAQNTEAFF. In DNA, the CDR3 is TGTGCCAGCTCACCGGGGGGGGCCCAGAACACTGAAGCTTTCTTT.

As for this clonotype: A much larger clonotype is one base distant, so this may be a read error. The chain couples TRBV7-2 to TRBJ2-3; 7 positions agree with TRBD2. Germline V CDR1 and CDR2: SGHTA, FQGNSA. CDR3 size: 16 residues. This CDR3 is CVSSPRSSGGTDTQYF. The DNA of the CDR3 is TGTGTCAGCAGCCCCCGTTCCTCGGGGGGTACAGATACGCAGTATTTT.

The V gene is TRBV5-1, the J gene TRBJ2-1; tentatively, D is TRBD1 or TRBD2 (6 bases each). The V gene lost 4 bases and the J gene lost 5 bases, with 19 bases spanning the gap. The CDR3 runs to 16 residues. Germline V gene lookup returns CDR1 SGHRS and CDR2 YFSETQ. The CDR3 DNA reads as TGCGCCAGCAGCAAGGGGGACTCTACCGAAAACAATGAGCAGTTCTTC. This sequence encodes CASSKGDSTENNEQFF.

DNA for the CDR3: TGTGCCAGCGGGCGAGACGGGACAGGGACCTACGAGCAGTACTTC. This sequence encodes CASGRDGTGTYEQYF. This chain connects TRBV28 to TRBJ2-7, with 9 bases lining up with TRBD1. CDR3 length: 15 amino acids. The germline V gene has CDR1 MDHEN and CDR2 SYDVKM. The trim removed 8 bases at V and 2 bases at J, leaving 10 bases unmatched.